There are a few counts of the clone carrying this T cell receptor beta chain. The data are from a study of blood T cell repertoires in COVID-19. Study-wide background: Donors in the United States, Italy and Spain gave samples during acute or convalescent COVID-19. The cDNA or gDNA used as material had been derived from T cells, B-cell-depleted T cells, or PBMCs.

This table comes from immunoSEQ multiplex PCR, and its TCRdb copy is limited to in-frame clones, with some not included. The data contain just under 90,000 clones, 90% to 95% of them singletons. Trimming stripped 6 bases from V and 4 bases from J, with 16 bases between. Germline V gene sequence: CDR1 MNHEY, CDR2 SVGAGI. The CDR3 length is 15 residues. Specimen: peripheral blood. The TCR originated in a man aged 60-69 years with acute or convalescent COVID-19. The chain employs TRBV6-5 and TRBJ2-1, with a weak D call TRBD1 (6 bases). The CDR3 DNA follows: TGTGCCAGCAGCCCGACAGGAGATTTGTACAATGAGCAGTTCTTC. Translation: CASSPTGDLYNEQFF.